These 20 T cell receptor beta chains came from one sample sequenced in a study of cytomegalovirus exposure and HLA in healthy donors. Researchers ran the PCR with 60 Vbeta and 13 Jbeta primers. Clones were sequenced by immunoSEQ multiplex PCR, and TCRdb holds only the in-frame ones, with some missing. The sample yields 130,000 or so clones, around 85% seen once. The sample taken for sequencing was PBMCs. Every receptor here comes from a young man in good health and CMV-seronegative.

This clone occurred a few times. V usage is TRBV25-1 and J usage is TRBJ1-4; D possibly corresponds to TRBD1 (6 bases). V shed 6 bases and J shed 8 bases, with 16 bases lying between them. The CDR3 sequence is 14 residues long. Germline lookup yields CDR1 MGHDK and CDR2 SYGVNS. CDR3 DNA sequence: TGTGCCAGCAGACCTCGACAGGCGAGCGAAAAACTGTTTTTT. It yields the protein CASRPRQASEKLFF.

This clone was counted a single time. The CDR3 does not close with the conserved phenylalanine or tryptophan, likely indicating a read error. The CDR3 protein is CASSDPRLAGGYEQYS. For the CDR3, the DNA is TGTGCCAGCAGTGACCCTCGACTAGCGGGGGGGTACGAGCAGTACTCC. The rearrangement uses TRBV6-1 and TRBJ2-7; 14 bases agree with TRBD2. V shed 3 bases and J 4 bases; nucleotides not matched to a gene: 5. The CDR3 contains 16 residues. Germline V gene lookup returns CDR1 MNHNS and CDR2 SASEGT.

Concerning this clone itself: The junction differs from germline at one of its ends, possibly a read error. The chain couples TRBV7-9 to TRBJ1-1; 11 bases line up with TRBD1. Germline CDR1 reads SEHNR; CDR2 reads FQNEAQ (reference sequence). CDR3 length: 16 residues. The CDR3 loop reads CSSSRTGGRVGTEAFF. The CDR3 DNA is TGTTCCAGCAGCAGGACAGGGGGCAGGGTAGGCACTGAAGCTTTCTTT.

This clone was observed a single time. This rearrangement joins TRBV9 to TRBJ2-1; possibly TRBD1 for D (5 bases). V shed 0 bases and J shed 6 bases, with 13 bases lying between them. The CDR3 consists of 15 residues. Germline V gene sequence: CDR1 SGDLS, CDR2 YYNGEE. Here the CDR3 DNA reads TGTGCCAGCAGCGTAGAGGGCAGGGTGTCCAATGAGCAGTTCTTC. Translating it yields CASSVEGRVSNEQFF.

The chain combines TRBV9 with TRBJ1-3, with 10 bases fitting TRBD1. V trimming: 4 bases; J trimming: 1 base; junction bases outside the gene matches: 11. The CDR3 loop spans 18 amino acids. Germline CDR1 reads SGDLS; CDR2 reads YYNGEE. The CDR3 sequence: CASSPWDRGVSSGNTIYF. The CDR3 region has the DNA TGTGCCAGCAGCCCTTGGGACAGGGGTGTATCTTCTGGAAACACCATATATTTT.

The chain is built from TRBV7-9 and TRBJ2-5, with TRBD2 as a possible D gene (5 bases). The CDR3 has 15 residues. Per the germline V gene, CDR1 is SEHNR and CDR2 is FQNEAQ (reference sequence). V shed 5 bases and J shed 5 bases, with 18 bases lying between them. The CDR3 nucleotides are TGTGCCAGCAGCGGCTACGGGGAACGCCCCGAGACCCAGTACTTC. Translated: CASSGYGERPETQYF.

The chain recombines TRBV10-3 with TRBJ2-3; 9 nucleotides align to TRBD2. The germline CDR1 and CDR2 sequences are ENHRY and SYGVKD. This CDR3 is 15 amino acids long. J gave up 5 bases and V 4 bases, and 7 bases lay outside the gene matches. CDR3 residues: CAISGASGAKDTQYF. CDR3 in DNA: TGTGCCATCAGTGGGGCTAGCGGGGCCAAAGATACGCAGTATTTT.

This clone was observed once. V gene TRBV6-1 combines with J gene TRBJ2-7; the match to TRBD1 covers 8 bases. Trimming removed 4 bases from V and 2 bases from J; junction bases left unmatched: 7. Germline-derived CDR1 and CDR2 are MNHNS and SASEGT. This CDR3 spans 15 amino acids. The CDR3 DNA is TGTGCCAGCAGTGGTGTGGCAGGGGGCGCCTACGAGCAGTACTTC. Its translation is CASSGVAGGAYEQYF.

CDR3 loop: CATSRVGGVTSYEQYF. For the CDR3, the DNA is TGTGCCACCAGCAGAGTTGGCGGAGTGACTTCCTACGAGCAGTACTTC. The chain is built from TRBV15 and TRBJ2-7; unclear D gene. Germline loops: CDR1 LNHNV, CDR2 YYDKDF (reference sequence). V was trimmed by 1 base and J by 1 base, leaving 14 bases between them. The CDR3 loop spans 16 amino acids.

This chain connects TRBV10-1 to TRBJ1-4; tentatively, D is TRBD1 (6 bases). CDR3 length equals 18 residues. Germline values: CDR1 WNHNN, CDR2 SYGVQD (reference sequence). Trimming cost V 4 bases and J 0 bases, with 18 bases left between them. The CDR3, as DNA: TGCGCCAGCAGTGTTCCCAGGGGTGGGTCTGCAACTAATGAAAAACTGTTTTTT. Amino acid sequence: CASSVPRGGSATNEKLFF.

The V gene is TRBV28, the J gene TRBJ2-3; D unclear. V lost 5 bases to trimming and J lost 2 bases, with 17 bases between them. The germline gives CDR1 MDHEN, CDR2 SYDVKM. The CDR3 is 16 amino acids. In DNA, the CDR3 is TGTGCCAGCAGTCCTCTCGAACTCGCCTTCACAGATACGCAGTATTTT. It yields the protein CASSPLELAFTDTQYF.

The V call is TRBV2, the J call TRBJ2-1, with 9 bases fitting TRBD2. Germline V gene lookup returns CDR1 SNHLY and CDR2 FYNNEI. Unmatched junction bases numbered 12, after V lost 7 bases and J lost 5 bases. This CDR3 comprises 16 residues. The CDR3 spells CASTTSAGGTHNEQFF. Here the CDR3 DNA reads TGTGCCAGCACGACGTCAGCGGGGGGAACCCACAATGAGCAGTTCTTC.

J is TRBJ2-3 and V is TRBV2; 8 bases align to TRBD2. Germline trimming cut 5 bases from V and 5 bases from J; bases unmatched to any gene: 12. The germline CDR1 and CDR2 sequences are SNHLY and FYNNEI. The CDR3 totals 16 residues. The CDR3 loop reads CASSPPGLEERDTQYF. The DNA of the CDR3 is TGTGCCAGCAGTCCGCCGGGACTAGAGGAACGAGATACGCAGTATTTT.

The V and J genes are TRBV7-9 and TRBJ2-3, with 9 bases lining up with TRBD2. The CDR3 runs to 17 residues. The V gene's germline CDR1 is SEHNR and CDR2 FQNEAQ (reference sequence). Losses at the gene ends were 4 bases for V and 4 bases for J; bases not matched to a gene: 12. CDR3 nucleotides: TGTGCCAGCAGCTATAGGAAAGCGGGGGGCGGTGCAGATACGCAGTATTTT. This sequence encodes CASSYRKAGGGADTQYF.

The rearrangement uses TRBV7-8 and TRBJ2-5; TRBD1 is a possible D gene (7 bases). The CDR3 is made up of 14 amino acids. V dropped 5 bases and J dropped 10 bases, with 20 bases sitting between them. Germline CDR1 and CDR2: SGHVS and FQNEAQ. The CDR3 region is CASSLLQGGRGQYF. CDR3 nucleotides: TGTGCCAGCAGCCTTCTTCAGGGGGGTCGCGGCCAGTACTTC. Full variable domain (outside the CDR3, taken from reference TRBV7-8 and TRBJ2-5): GAGVSQSPRYKVAKRGQDVALRCDPISGHVSLFWYQQALGQGPEFLTYFQNEAQLDKSGLPSDRFFAERPEGSVSTLKIQRTQQEDSAVYLCASSLLQGGRGQYFGPGTRLLVL.

Only a few counts were recorded for this clone. In DNA, the CDR3 is TGTGCCAGTAGTATTGGCGCTAGCGGGAAAGACGAGCAGTACTTC. Protein sequence: CASSIGASGKDEQYF. The chain recombines TRBV19 with TRBJ2-7; the match to TRBD2 covers 9 bases. The CDR3 loop spans 15 amino acids. Trimming removed 3 bases from V and 5 bases from J; junction bases left unmatched: 8. Germline lookup yields CDR1 LNHDA and CDR2 SQIVND (reference sequence).

V usage is TRBV2 and J usage is TRBJ1-2, with D uncertain. V was cut by 6 bases and J by 2 bases, with 13 bases left in between. The length of the CDR3 is 14 residues. Per the germline V gene, CDR1 is SNHLY and CDR2 is FYNNEI. CDR3 loop: CASRAASGNYGYTF. Here the CDR3 DNA reads TGTGCCAGCAGGGCCGCGAGCGGCAACTATGGCTACACCTTC. The whole variable domain, remainder taken from reference TRBV2 and TRBJ1-2, is EPEVTQTPSHQVTQMGQEVILRCVPISNHLYFYWYRQILGQKVEFLVSFYNNEISEKSEIFDDQFSVERPDGSNFTLKIRSTKLEDSAMYFCASRAASGNYGYTFGSGTRLTVV.

V gene TRBV7-2 combines with J gene TRBJ2-7; D remains unclear. Trimming shortened V by 4 bases and J by 1 base, and 8 bases separated the two germline ends. The germline V gene has CDR1 SGHTA and CDR2 FQGNSA. The CDR3 is 13 amino acids. This CDR3 reads CASSSSTSYEQYF. The CDR3 DNA reads as TGTGCCAGCAGCTCCTCAACTTCCTACGAGCAGTACTTC.

This clone occurred a few times. The chain couples TRBV4-3 to TRBJ1-6; TRBD1 is a possible D gene (5 bases). V lost 4 bases, J lost 8 bases, and 9 bases lay in between. Germline CDR1 reads LGHNA; CDR2 reads YSLEER. This CDR3 region has 13 residues. CDR3 in DNA: TGCGCCAGCAGCCGAGACAGCGATTCACCCCTCCACTTT. This gives the protein CASSRDSDSPLHF.

The chain employs TRBV21-1 and TRBJ2-3; the table's D gene call, TRBD1, was not cross checked with the DNA. TRBV21-1 is deemed a pseudogene. The CDR3 covers 14 residues. CDR3 loop: CASTRTGVTDTQYF. The CDR3 region has the DNA TGTGCCAGCACTCGGACAGGGGTCACAGATACGCAGTATTTT.